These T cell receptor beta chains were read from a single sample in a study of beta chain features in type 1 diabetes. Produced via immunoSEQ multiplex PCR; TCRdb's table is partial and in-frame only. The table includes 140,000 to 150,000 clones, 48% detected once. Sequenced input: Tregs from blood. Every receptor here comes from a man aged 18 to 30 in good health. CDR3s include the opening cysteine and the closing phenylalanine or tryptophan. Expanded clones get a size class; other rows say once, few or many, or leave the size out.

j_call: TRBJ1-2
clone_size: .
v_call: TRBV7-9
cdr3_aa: CASSPRTVQTSNYGYTF

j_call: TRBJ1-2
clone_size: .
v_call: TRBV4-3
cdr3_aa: CASSQVGRANYGYTF

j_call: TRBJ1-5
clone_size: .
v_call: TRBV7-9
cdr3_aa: CASSRGVDQPQHF

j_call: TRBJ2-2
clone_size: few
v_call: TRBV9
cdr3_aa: CASSVGRVGAGELFF

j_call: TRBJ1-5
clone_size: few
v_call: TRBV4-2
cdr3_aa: CASSQQALTGRPNQPQHF

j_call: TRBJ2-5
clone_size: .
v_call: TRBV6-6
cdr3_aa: CASSYEGQETQYF

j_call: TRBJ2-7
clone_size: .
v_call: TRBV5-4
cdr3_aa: CASSFYRYEQYF

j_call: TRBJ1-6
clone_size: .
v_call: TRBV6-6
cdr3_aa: CASSISPGADSPLHF

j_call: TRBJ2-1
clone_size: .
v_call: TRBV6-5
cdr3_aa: CASSWLASDNEQFF

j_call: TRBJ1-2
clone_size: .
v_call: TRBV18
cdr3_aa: CASSLTGSRSDGYTF

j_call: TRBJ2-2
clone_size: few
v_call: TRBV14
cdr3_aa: CASSQWTGSNTGELFF

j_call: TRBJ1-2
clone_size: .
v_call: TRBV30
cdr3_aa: CAWSVTGDGYTF

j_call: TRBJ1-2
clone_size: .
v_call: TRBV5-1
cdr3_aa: CASSFLILYGYTF

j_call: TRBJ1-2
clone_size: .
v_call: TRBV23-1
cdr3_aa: CASIKDRAPGGYTF

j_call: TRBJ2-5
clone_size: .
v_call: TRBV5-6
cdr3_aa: CASSPTGPATQYF

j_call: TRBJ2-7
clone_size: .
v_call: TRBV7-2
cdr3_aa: CASSYDRDRFYEQYF

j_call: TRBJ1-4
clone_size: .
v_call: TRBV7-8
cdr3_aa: CASSREQGGAEKLFF

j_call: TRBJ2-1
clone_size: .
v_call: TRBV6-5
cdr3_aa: CASSPRGSYNEQFF

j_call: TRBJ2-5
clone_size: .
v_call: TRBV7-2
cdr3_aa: CASSLGTRETQYF

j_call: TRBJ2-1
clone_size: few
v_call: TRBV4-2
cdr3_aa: CASSPGQGPAYNEQFF

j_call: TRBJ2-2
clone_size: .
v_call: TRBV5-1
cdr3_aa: CASTGLAGAGELFF

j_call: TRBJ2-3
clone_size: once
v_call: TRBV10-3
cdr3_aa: CAISDSRTQYF

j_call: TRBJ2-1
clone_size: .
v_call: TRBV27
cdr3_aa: CASSNNGNNEQFF

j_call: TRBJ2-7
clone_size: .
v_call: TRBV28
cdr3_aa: CASRFATGTYEQYF

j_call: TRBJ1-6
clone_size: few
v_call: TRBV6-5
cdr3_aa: CASSLTGAHGSPLHF

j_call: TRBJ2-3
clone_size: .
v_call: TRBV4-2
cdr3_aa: CASSQWEDTQYF

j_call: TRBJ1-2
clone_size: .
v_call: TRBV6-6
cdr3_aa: CASQVLGDGYTF

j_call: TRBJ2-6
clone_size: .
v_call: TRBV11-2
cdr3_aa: CASSPQFSGANVLTF

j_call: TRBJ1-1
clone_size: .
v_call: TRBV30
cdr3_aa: CAWSKRADGEAFF

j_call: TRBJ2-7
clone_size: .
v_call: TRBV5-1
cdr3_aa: CASSQREGHSYEQYF

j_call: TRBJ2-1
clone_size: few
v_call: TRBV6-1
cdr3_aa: CASTSLAGGKFEQFF

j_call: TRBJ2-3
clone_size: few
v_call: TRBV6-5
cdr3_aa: CASQKAGEGTQYF

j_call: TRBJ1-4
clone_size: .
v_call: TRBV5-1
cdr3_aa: CASSPRGTNEKLFF

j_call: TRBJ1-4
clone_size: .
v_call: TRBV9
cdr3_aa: CASSPRVGTGPNEKLFF

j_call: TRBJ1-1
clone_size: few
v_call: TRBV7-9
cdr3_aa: CASSLRQALNTEAFF

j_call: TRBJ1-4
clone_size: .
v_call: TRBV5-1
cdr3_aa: CASSPSGDGKKLFF

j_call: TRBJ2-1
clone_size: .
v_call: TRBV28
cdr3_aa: CASKWGGSRDEQFF

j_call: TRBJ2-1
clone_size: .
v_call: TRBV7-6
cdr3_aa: CASSLGRGNHNEQFF

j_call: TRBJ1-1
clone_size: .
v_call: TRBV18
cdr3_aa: CASSPAQGGTEAFF

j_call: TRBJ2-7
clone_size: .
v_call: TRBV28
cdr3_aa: CASSAPGLAGAIGQYF

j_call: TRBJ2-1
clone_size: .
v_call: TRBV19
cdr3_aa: CASSIRQGHNEQFF

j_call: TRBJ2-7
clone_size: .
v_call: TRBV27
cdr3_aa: CASRDLTGVPTYEQYF

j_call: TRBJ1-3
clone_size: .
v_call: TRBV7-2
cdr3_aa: CASRGDRGQNTIYF

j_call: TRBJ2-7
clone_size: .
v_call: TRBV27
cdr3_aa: CASRPGELRHYEQYF

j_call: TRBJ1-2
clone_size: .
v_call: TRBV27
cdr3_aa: CASSFRAAYGYTF

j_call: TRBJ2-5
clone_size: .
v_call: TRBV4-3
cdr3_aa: CASSQVGGGGETQYF

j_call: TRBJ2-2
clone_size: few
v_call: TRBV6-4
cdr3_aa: CASSPQRGSHGLFF

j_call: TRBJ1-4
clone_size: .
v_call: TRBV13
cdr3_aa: CASSLLGGNEKLFF

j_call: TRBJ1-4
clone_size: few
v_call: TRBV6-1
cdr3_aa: CASRRDLTNEKLFF

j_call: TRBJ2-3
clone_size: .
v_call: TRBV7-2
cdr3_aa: CASSLVAGEVDTQYF

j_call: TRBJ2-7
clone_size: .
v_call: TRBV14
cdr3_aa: CASGGETYEQYF

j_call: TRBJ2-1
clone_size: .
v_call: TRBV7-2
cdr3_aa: CASSFRRDNEQFF